In this sample, the clone carrying this TCR beta chain turned up a few times. This record belongs to a study of beta chain features in type 1 diabetes. As every portion of the isolated RNA was reverse transcribed, the sequencing read expressed TCRB transcripts. Using immunoSEQ multiplex PCR, the repertoire was profiled, and TCRdb retains in-frame clones only, with some absent. In the table there are under 900,000 clones, about 17% of which are singletons. This sequence was found in a woman between 18 and 30 years old in good health. Sequencing used naive CD4+ T cells from blood.

CDR3 region: CASSGALQASYNEQFF. CDR3 DNA sequence: TGTGCCAGTAGTGGGGCCTTGCAAGCCAGTTACAATGAGCAGTTCTTC. V is TRBV19 and J is TRBJ2-1; possibly TRBD1 for D (5 bases). V lost 5 bases and J 4 bases, leaving 18 bases between the germline ends. Germline CDR1 is LNHDA and CDR2 is SQIVND (reference sequence). This CDR3 has 16 amino acids.